This TCR beta chain was sequenced during a study of CD4 and CD8 cells across lung adenocarcinoma regions. V gave up 8 bases and J gave up 5 bases, with 21 bases separating them. The length of the CDR3 is 15 residues. Germline CDR1 WSHSY, CDR2 SAAADI. Each CDR3 protein is one row after TCRdb ran MiXCR on the PCR reads. The table shows just over 7,500 distinct CDR3 sequences, with 45% occurring only once. The material sequenced was CD8+ T cells from the center of a lung tumor. The rearrangement uses TRBV10-2 and TRBJ2-5; D possibly corresponds to TRBD1 (6 bases). The origin of this receptor is a male donor with lung adenocarcinoma. The CD4 and CD8 labels of this study may be unreliable. This CDR3 is CASRSQGTAGETQYF. In nucleotides, the CDR3 is TGCGCCAGCCGCTCCCAGGGGACGGCCGGGGAGACCCAGTACTTC.